Detailed here is one T cell receptor beta chain. It may be a read error: a sequence one base away is much more abundant. This entry comes from a study of T cells in Graves' hyperthyroidism and ophthalmopathy. Over 8 ml fresh peripheral blood yielded the PBMCs. Amplification of TCR beta CDR3 regions was performed using RNA transcripts as template. First-round RT-PCR of the TCR CDR3 relied on the HTBI primer set. TCRdb used MiXCR to reprocess the multiplex PCR reads, holding one entry per CDR3 protein. The sample gives hundreds of thousands of distinct CDR3 sequences, about a sixth of which show up once; roughly 53% is in the top ten. The CDR3 sequence is 15 residues long. Germline values: CDR1 DFQATT, CDR2 SNEGSKA (reference sequence). V was pared by 3 bases and J by 5 bases, with 8 bases of the junction left unmatched.

Sequences were obtained from blood. The chain employs TRBV20-1 and TRBJ2-1; TRBD2 matches 9 bases. The sequence was obtained from a woman between 55 and 75 years old with Graves' ophthalmopathy. CDR3 amino acids: CSARPPAGGDNEQFF. CDR3 coding DNA: TGCAGTGCTAGGCCGCCCGCGGGAGGGGACAATGAGCAGTTCTTC.